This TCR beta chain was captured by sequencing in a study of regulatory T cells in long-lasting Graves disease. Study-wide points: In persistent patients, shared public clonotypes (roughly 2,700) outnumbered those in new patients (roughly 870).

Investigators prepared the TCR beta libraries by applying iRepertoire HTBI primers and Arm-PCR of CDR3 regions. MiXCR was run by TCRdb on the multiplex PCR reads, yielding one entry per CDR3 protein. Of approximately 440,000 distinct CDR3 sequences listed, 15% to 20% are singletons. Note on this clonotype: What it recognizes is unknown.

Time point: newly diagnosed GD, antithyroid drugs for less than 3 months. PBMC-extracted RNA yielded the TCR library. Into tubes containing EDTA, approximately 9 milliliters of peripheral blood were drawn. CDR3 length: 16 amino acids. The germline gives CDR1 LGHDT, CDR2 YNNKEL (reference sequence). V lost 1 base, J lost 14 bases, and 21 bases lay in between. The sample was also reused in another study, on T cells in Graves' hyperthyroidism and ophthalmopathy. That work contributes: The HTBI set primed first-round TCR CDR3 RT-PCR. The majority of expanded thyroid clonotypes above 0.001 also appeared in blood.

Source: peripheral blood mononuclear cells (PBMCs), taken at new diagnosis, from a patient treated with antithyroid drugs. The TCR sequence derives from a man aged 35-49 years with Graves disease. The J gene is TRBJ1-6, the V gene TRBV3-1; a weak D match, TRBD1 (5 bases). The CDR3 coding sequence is TGTGCCAGCAGCCAAGCCGGGACCGGGATAAGTAGCGCCCTCCACTTT. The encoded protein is CASSQAGTGISSALHF.